The present TCR beta chain was sequenced within a study of T-cell reconstitution after alpha-beta-depleted transplantation in children. About this clonotype itself: Its cognate antigen is unknown.

V lost 2 bases to trimming and J lost 0 bases, with 11 bases between them. The CDR3 extends over 16 amino acids. Per the germline V gene, CDR1 is MNHEY and CDR2 is SMNVEV (reference sequence). Study-wide results and limits: Certain patients had high TCRbeta diversity at day 60, and it came from recipient T cells and thymic progenitors that survived.

Researchers prepared the TCRbeta library using unique molecular identifiers, the study reports. Via MiXCR, TCRdb re-called the PCR reads, giving one row per CDR3 protein. The sample contains 330,000 or so distinct CDR3 sequences, over 9% of which appear only once. This clonotype originated in a boy less than two years old with acute myeloid leukemia, due to receive a stem cell transplant. This chain links TRBV27 with TRBJ2-1; perhaps TRBD2 as D (5 bases). The sequencing here drew on PBMCs, taken before TCRalphabeta/CD19-depleted stem cell transplant. The CDR3 spells CASSLTSGPSYNEQFF. The DNA for the CDR3 is TGTGCCAGCAGTTTAACCAGCGGTCCCTCCTACAATGAGCAGTTCTTC.